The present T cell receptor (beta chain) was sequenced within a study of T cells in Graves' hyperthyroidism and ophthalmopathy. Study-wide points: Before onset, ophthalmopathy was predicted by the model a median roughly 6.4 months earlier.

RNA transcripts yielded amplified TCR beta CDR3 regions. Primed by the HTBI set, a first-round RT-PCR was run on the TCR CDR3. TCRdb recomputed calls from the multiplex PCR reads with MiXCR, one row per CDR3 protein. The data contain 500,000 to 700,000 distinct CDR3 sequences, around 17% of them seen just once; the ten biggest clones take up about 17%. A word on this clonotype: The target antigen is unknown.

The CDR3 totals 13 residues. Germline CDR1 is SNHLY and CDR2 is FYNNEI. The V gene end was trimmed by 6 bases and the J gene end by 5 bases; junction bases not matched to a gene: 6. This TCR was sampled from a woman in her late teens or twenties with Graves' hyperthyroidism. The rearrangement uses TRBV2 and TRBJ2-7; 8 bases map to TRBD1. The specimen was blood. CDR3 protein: CASRWTGPHEQYF. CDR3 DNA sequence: TGTGCCAGCAGATGGACAGGGCCCCACGAGCAGTACTTC.